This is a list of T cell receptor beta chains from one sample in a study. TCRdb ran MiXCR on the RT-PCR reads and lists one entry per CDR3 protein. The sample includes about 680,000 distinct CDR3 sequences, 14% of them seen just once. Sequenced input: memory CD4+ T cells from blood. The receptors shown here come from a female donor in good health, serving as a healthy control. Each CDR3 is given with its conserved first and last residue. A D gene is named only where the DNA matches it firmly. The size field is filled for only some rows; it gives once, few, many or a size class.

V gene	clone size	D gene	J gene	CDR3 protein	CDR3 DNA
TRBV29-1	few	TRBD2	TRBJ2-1	CSVERRLAGPNEQFF	TGCAGCGTTGAACGTCGACTAGCGGGACCCAATGAGCAGTTCTTC
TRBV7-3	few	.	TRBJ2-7	CASSPDWNSYEQYF	TGTGCCAGCAGCCCTGACTGGAACTCCTACGAGCAGTACTTC
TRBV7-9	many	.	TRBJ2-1	CASSLVSAEQFF	TGTGCCAGCAGCTTAGTGAGTGCTGAGCAGTTCTTC
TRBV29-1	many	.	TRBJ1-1	CSVVGLHNTEAFF	TGCAGCGTTGTAGGGTTACACAACACTGAAGCTTTCTTT
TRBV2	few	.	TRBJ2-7	CASRDDRTYEQYF	TGTGCCAGCAGGGACGACCGGACCTACGAGCAGTACTTC
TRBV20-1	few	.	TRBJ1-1	CSASRDTQGEAFF	TGCAGTGCTAGTCGGGACACCCAAGGTGAAGCTTTCTTT
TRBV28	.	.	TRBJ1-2	CASSFVSGGGVDGYTF	TGTGCCAGCAGTTTTGTTTCGGGCGGGGGAGTCGATGGCTACACCTTC
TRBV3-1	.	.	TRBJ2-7	CASSQGGEAGGAYEQYF	TGTGCCAGCAGCCAAGGGGGAGAGGCCGGCGGGGCCTACGAGCAGTACTTC
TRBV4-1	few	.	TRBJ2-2	CASSQGEGASGTGELFF	TGCGCCAGCAGCCAAGGGGAGGGGGCCTCAGGAACCGGGGAGCTGTTTTTT
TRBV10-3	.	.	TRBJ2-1	CAISEPSASSYNEQFF	TGTGCCATCAGTGAGCCTAGCGCAAGCTCCTACAATGAGCAGTTCTTC
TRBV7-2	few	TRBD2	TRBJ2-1	CASSSRTSGNNEQFF	TGTGCCAGCAGCTCCCGGACTAGCGGAAACAATGAGCAGTTCTTC
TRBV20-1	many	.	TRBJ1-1	CSALDRTEAFF	TGCAGTGCTCTCGACAGGACTGAAGCTTTCTTT
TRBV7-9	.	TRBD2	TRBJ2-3	CASSSLPTSGSTDTQYF	TGTGCCAGCAGCTCCCTCCCGACTAGCGGGAGCACAGATACGCAGTATTTT
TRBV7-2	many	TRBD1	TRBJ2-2	CASRRDSNTGELFF	TGTGCCAGCAGGAGGGACAGCAACACCGGGGAGCTGTTTTTT
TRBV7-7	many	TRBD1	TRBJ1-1	CASSPYGQGTEAFF	TGTGCCAGCAGCCCTTACGGACAGGGGACTGAAGCTTTCTTT
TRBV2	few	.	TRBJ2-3	CASSALGAATQQYF	TGTGCCAGCAGTGCCCTCGGCGCGGCTACCCAGCAGTATTTT
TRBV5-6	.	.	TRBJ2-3	CASSLGIDRLPSTDTQYF	TGTGCCAGCAGCCTTGGGATCGACAGGCTGCCTAGCACAGATACGCAGTATTTT
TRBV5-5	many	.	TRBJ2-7	CASGISLSAHEQYF	TGTGCCAGCGGCATAAGTCTAAGCGCGCACGAGCAGTACTTC
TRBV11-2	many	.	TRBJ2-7	CASSLDQLVEQYF	TGTGCCAGCAGCTTAGATCAACTAGTCGAGCAGTACTTC
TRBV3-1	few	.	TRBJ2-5	CASSPFGDWETQYF	TGTGCCAGCAGCCCTTTTGGGGATTGGGAGACCCAGTACTTC
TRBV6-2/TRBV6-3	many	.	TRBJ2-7	CASSYGVRSPMIRSLQYF	TGTGCCAGCAGTTACGGCGTCAGATCCCCCATGATCAGGTCCCTGCAGTACTTC
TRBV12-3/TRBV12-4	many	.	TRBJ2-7	CASSWQAHEQYF	TGTGCCAGCAGTTGGCAGGCCCACGAGCAGTACTTC
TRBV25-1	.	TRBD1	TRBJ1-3	CASSRQGVEGNTIYF	TGTGCCAGCAGTAGGCAGGGGGTAGAGGGAAACACCATATATTTT
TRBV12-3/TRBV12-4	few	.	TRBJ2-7	CASSLRRGGEQYF	TGTGCCAGCAGTTTGCGTCGGGGCGGCGAGCAGTACTTC
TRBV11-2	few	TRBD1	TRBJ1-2	CASSPFTGARGYTF	TGTGCCAGCAGCCCATTCACAGGGGCGCGGGGCTACACCTTC
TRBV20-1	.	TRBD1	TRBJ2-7	CSARDRRGLYEQYF	TGCAGTGCTAGAGACCGCAGGGGGCTATACGAGCAGTACTTC